The 9 T cell receptor beta chains given below trace back to one sample, sequenced in a study of cytomegalovirus exposure and HLA in healthy donors. PCR employed 60 Vbeta and 13 Jbeta primers. Profiled with immunoSEQ multiplex PCR; TCRdb holds only in-frame clones, not every one. The sample includes about 150,000 clones, approximately 82% seen only once; the top ten take 6.5% to 7.5%. The sequenced material came from PBMCs. The receptors derive from a woman between 45 and 60 years old in good health and CMV-seropositive.

V usage is TRBV6-5 and J usage is TRBJ2-1, with a tentative D call TRBD2 (5 bases). This CDR3 region has 14 residues. Trimming shortened V by 5 bases and J by 4 bases, and 12 bases separated the two germline ends. Germline loops: CDR1 MNHEY, CDR2 SVGAGI. As DNA, the CDR3 is TGTGCCAGCAGTACGGACTTGTTGTACAATGAGCAGTTCTTC. Protein: CASSTDLLYNEQFF.

V is TRBV6-1 and J is TRBJ1-3, with a tentative D call TRBD1 (5 bases). CDR3 length: 15 amino acids. Between the trimmed V and J ends, which lost 4 bases and 0 bases, there was a span of 10 bases. Germline values: CDR1 MNHNS, CDR2 SASEGT. CDR3 sequence: CASSVGGNSGNTIYF. CDR3 coding DNA: TGTGCCAGCAGTGTGGGGGGGAACTCTGGAAACACCATATATTTT.

V gene TRBV30 combines with J gene TRBJ2-7; TRBD2 matches at 12 bases. This CDR3 has 15 residues. CDR1 is GTSNPN, CDR2 SVGIG, per germline (reference sequence). With V trimmed by 1 base and J by 6 bases, 7 bases remained unmatched. CDR3 in amino acids: CAWSASGGAGGEQYF. For the CDR3, the DNA is TGTGCCTGGAGTGCTAGCGGGGGGGCAGGGGGCGAGCAGTACTTC.

This clone was counted a single time. The rearrangement uses TRBV6-5 and TRBJ2-7; TRBD2 agrees at 11 bases. The germline V gene encodes CDR1 MNHEY and CDR2 SVGAGI. Trimming took 7 bases from V and 0 from J; bases not matched to a gene: 5. This CDR3 comprises 15 residues. The CDR3 here is CASTRGLADSYEQYF. In DNA, the CDR3 is TGTGCCAGCACCCGGGGACTAGCGGACTCCTACGAGCAGTACTTC.

The chain couples TRBV5-5 to TRBJ2-5; maybe TRBD1 (6 bases). Per germline, CDR1 SGHKS and CDR2 YYEKEE (reference sequence). The V and J ends lost 1 base and 3 bases respectively, with 10 bases between them. This CDR3 has 14 amino acids. The CDR3 reads CASSLSAGEETQYF. In DNA form, the CDR3 reads TGTGCCAGCAGCTTGTCTGCAGGGGAAGAGACCCAGTACTTC.

This chain uses TRBV5-1 with TRBJ1-4, with D possibly TRBD1 on 5 matching bases. V lost 1 base, J lost 6 bases, and 10 bases lay in between. The CDR3 has 14 residues. Germline CDR1 is SGHRS and CDR2 is YFSETQ. The CDR3 DNA sequence: TGCGCCAGCAGCTTGACAGGTGGGCATGAAAAACTGTTTTTT. It encodes CASSLTGGHEKLFF.

The J gene is TRBJ1-5, the V gene TRBV5-1; possibly TRBD1 for D (6 bases). V lost 5 bases to trimming and J lost 3 bases, with 9 bases between them. The CDR3 loop spans 13 amino acids. The V gene's germline CDR1 is SGHRS and CDR2 YFSETQ. CDR3 loop: CASRQGPNQPQHF. In nucleotides, the CDR3 is TGCGCCAGCAGACAGGGACCCAATCAGCCCCAGCATTTT.

This clone was detected a few times. V usage is TRBV6-1 and J usage is TRBJ1-2, with 7 bases identical to TRBD1. The CDR3 is 15 residues long. The germline CDR1 and CDR2 sequences are MNHNS and SASEGT. The ends lost 4 bases at V and 0 bases at J; junction bases unmatched: 5. The CDR3 DNA follows: TGTGCCAGCAGTGTTAGACAGGGATCTAACTATGGCTACACCTTC. Protein product: CASSVRQGSNYGYTF.

The V gene is TRBV2, the J gene TRBJ1-2; D may be TRBD1 (6 bases). The germline gives CDR1 SNHLY, CDR2 FYNNEI. CDR3 length: 15 residues. Trimming cost V 4 bases and J 2 bases, with 14 bases left between them. The CDR3 DNA sequence: TGTGCCAGCAGTGGTACCGACAGGTTGAACTATGGCTACACCTTC. It is translated as CASSGTDRLNYGYTF. Based on the CDR3 plus reference TRBV2 and TRBJ1-2, the full variable domain is EPEVTQTPSHQVTQMGQEVILRCVPISNHLYFYWYRQILGQKVEFLVSFYNNEISEKSEIFDDQFSVERPDGSNFTLKIRSTKLEDSAMYFCASSGTDRLNYGYTFGSGTRLTVV.